The text below deals with one T cell receptor (beta chain). The antigen is unknown. CDR1 is MNHEY, CDR2 SVGAGI, per germline. This CDR3 is 15 amino acids long. V lost 3 bases, J lost 0 bases, and 11 bases lay in between. The data are from a study of shared clonotypes between healthy human individuals. In the study overall: CD8 memory received one plate per donor, CD8 naive two, CD4 memory three and CD4 naive three. Findings and caveats of the study: Relative to memory subsets, naive subsets generally showed larger estimated richness.

Deep-level settings were used for running the assay. TCRdb's copy holds only in-frame clones and misses some; the assay was immunoSEQ multiplex PCR. This repertoire shows about 580,000 clones, roughly 98% found once; its top ten account for 0.3%. Only CD45RO-negative cells positively selected for CCR7 counted as naive CD8 cells, so terminally differentiated effector memory CD45RA+ cells were excluded. This sequence was found in a man under 40 in good health. The sequencing input was naive CD8+ T cells sorted from blood. The rearrangement links TRBV6-5 to TRBJ1-1; D gene uncertain. CDR3 nucleotides: TGTGCCAGCAGTTATGTCGGATCCATGAACACTGAAGCTTTCTTT. Protein: CASSYVGSMNTEAFF.